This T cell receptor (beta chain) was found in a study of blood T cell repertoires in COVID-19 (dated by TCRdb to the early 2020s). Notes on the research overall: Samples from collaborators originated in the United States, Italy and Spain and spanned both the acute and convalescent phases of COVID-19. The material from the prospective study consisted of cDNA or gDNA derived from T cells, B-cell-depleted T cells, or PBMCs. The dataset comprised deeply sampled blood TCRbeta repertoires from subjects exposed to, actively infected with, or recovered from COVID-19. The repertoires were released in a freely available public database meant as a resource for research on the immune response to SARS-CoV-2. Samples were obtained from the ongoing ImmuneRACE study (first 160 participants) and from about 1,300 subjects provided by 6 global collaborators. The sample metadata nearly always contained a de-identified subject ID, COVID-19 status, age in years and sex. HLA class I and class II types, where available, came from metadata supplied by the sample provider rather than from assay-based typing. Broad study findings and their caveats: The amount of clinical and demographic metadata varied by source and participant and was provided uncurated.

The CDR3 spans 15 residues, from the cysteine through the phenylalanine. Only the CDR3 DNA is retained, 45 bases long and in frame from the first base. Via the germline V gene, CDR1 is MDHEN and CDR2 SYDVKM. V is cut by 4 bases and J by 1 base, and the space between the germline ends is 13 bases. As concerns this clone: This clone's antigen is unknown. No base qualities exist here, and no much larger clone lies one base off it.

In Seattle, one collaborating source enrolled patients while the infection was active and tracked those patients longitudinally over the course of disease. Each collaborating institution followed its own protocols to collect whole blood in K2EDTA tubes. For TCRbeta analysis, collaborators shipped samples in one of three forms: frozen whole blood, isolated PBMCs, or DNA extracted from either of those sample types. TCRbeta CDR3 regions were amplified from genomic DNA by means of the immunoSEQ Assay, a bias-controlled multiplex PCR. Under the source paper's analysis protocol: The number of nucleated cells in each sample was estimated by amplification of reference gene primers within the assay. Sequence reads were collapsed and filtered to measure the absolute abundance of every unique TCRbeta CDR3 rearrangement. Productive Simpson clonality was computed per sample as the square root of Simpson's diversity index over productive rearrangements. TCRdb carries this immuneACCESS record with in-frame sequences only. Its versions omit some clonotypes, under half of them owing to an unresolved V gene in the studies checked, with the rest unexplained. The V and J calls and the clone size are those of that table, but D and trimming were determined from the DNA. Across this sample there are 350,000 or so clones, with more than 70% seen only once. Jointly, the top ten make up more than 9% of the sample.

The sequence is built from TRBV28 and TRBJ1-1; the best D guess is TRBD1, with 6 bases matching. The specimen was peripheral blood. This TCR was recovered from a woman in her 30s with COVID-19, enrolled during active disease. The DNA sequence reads TGTGCCAGCAGTTCGCCCCCGACAGGGAACACTGAAGCTTTCTTT. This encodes CASSSPPTGNTEAFF.